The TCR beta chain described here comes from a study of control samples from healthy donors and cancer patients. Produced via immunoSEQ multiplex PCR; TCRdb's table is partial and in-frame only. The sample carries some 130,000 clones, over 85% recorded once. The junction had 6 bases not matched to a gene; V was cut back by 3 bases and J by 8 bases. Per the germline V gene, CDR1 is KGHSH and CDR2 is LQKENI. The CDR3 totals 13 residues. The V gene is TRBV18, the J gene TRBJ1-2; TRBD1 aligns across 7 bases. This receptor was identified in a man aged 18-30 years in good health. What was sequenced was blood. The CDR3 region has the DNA TGTGCCAGCTCACCTGTCGGGACAGCCGGCTACACCTTC. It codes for CASSPVGTAGYTF.